The clone carrying this T cell receptor (beta chain) appeared a few times. Its antigen remains unidentified. These data originate in a study of cytomegalovirus exposure and HLA in healthy donors. Study in general: Findings of an earlier analysis included 90 million to 120 million unique TCR beta sequences from around 180 million T cells. Study-level results: When presence/absence was analysed, sequencing depth was taken to be roughly uniform across donors.

Trimming cost V 4 bases and J 2 bases; bases outside gene matches: 3. CDR3 length: 14 amino acids. The V gene's germline CDR1 is MDHEN and CDR2 SYDVKM. The study ran its PCR with 60 Vbeta and 13 Jbeta primers. Sequencing was performed with immunoSEQ multiplex PCR; in TCRdb, only in-frame clones are kept and a portion is missing. This sample yields about 90,000 clones, of which about three quarters are seen a single time; about 15% belongs to the top ten. The sequenced sample was PBMCs. The TCR was taken from a woman aged 45-65 years in good health and CMV-seropositive. This chain joins TRBV28 and TRBJ2-3; TRBD2 matches at 7 bases. CDR3 protein: CASSSLAVTDTQYF. In DNA form, the CDR3 reads TGTGCCAGCAGTTCTCTAGCGGTCACAGATACGCAGTATTTT.